Sequencing of this T cell receptor beta chain was carried out in a study of memory CD4+ T cells and cytomegalovirus serostatus. Single viable CD3+CD4+CD8-CD45RO+ cells were sorted as the memory CD4+ T cells. The CDR3 extends over 14 amino acids. Germline V CDR1 and CDR2: SGHNT, YYREEE (reference sequence). V was shortened by 0 bases and J by 3 bases, with 6 bases between the two germline ends. TCRdb's table, derived via immunoSEQ multiplex PCR, lists solely in-frame clones and lacks some. The sample has about 42,000 clones, around 72% seen once. The sequencing input was memory CD4+ T cells from blood. This receptor was taken from an adult in good health and CMV-seronegative. This chain joins TRBV5-4 and TRBJ1-4, with D uncertain. CDR3 nucleotides: TGTGCCAGCAGCTTGGAAGCAGCTAATGAAAAACTGTTTTTT. This codes for CASSLEAANEKLFF.